The clone carrying this TCR beta chain came up once. Germline CDR1 reads SGHRS; CDR2 reads YFSETQ. V dropped 7 bases and J dropped 0; count of bases not matched to a gene: 10. This CDR3 contains 18 residues. This sample is part of a study of blood T cell repertoires in COVID-19. At the level of the study: The United States, Italy and Spain provided the acute and convalescent COVID-19 samples. From T cells, B-cell-depleted T cells, or PBMCs came the material, which was cDNA or gDNA.

Per the original methods: Scientists estimated how many nucleated cells there were by amplifying reference gene primers. Assay used: immunoSEQ multiplex PCR; TCRdb lists only in-frame clones, some missing. V and J calls and clone size follow that table, whereas D and trimming were derived from the DNA. The sample lists about 140,000 clones; about 90% were seen once. This chain links TRBV5-1 with TRBJ2-1; the match to TRBD2 covers 13 bases. This clonotype was sampled from an elderly woman with acute or convalescent COVID-19. The source material was peripheral blood. The CDR3 region is CASWAGTSGVSSYNEQFF. The CDR3 nucleotides read TGCGCCAGCTGGGCCGGGACTAGCGGGGTCAGCTCCTACAATGAGCAGTTCTTC.